What follows are 20 T cell receptor beta chains derived from one specimen sequenced in a study of CDR3 diversity in severe acne (dated by TCRdb to 2018 to 2020). Libraries were built with PCR. These reads were obtained on an Illumina HiSeq 2000. TCRdb applied fastp at Q25 and MiXCR to the public reads, then kept only in-frame beta chains. One record per CDR3 amino acid sequence lists the most common genes and DNA. The sample yields about 85,000 distinct CDR3 sequences; about 50% were counted once. The top ten clones comprise 10% of the sample. Sequencing was carried out using blood. All receptors come from a male donor in good health, serving as a control.

This clonotype was counted many times. The J gene is TRBJ2-7, the V gene TRBV27, with TRBD2 identical over 7 bases. The CDR3 length is 15 residues. CDR1 and CDR2 from the germline V gene are MNHEY and SMNVEV (reference sequence). Trimming took 5 bases from V and 2 from J; bases not matched to a gene: 9. The CDR3: CASSVAGGLPYEQYF. CDR3 nucleotide sequence: TGTGCCAGCAGTGTAGCGGGCGGCCTTCCCTACGAGCAGTACTTC.

Regarding this clonotype: Because the CDR3's place on the DNA is in doubt, the DNA is left out and the CDR3 is given as listed by TCRdb. This rearrangement joins TRBV20-1 to TRBJ2-7; whether TRBD1, the table's D call, matches the DNA was not checked. Germline V CDR1 and CDR2: DFQATT, SNEGSKA (reference sequence). The CDR3 sequence runs 20 residues, both termini included. CDR3 sequence: CHPQPDSSLLLCHLCYEQYF.

Within the sample, this clonotype is medium-sized. This chain links TRBV20-1 with TRBJ2-3; TRBD2 agrees at 8 bases. CDR1 and CDR2 (germline): DFQATT, SNEGSKA (reference sequence). The ends lost 1 base at V and 4 bases at J; junction bases unmatched: 22. The CDR3 contains 20 residues. DNA for the CDR3: TGCAGTGCTAGAGTACCCCTAAGGAGGGAGCGGGGGTCGGTCCCAGATACGCAGTATTTT. Encoded protein: CSARVPLRRERGSVPDTQYF.

This clonotype was detected many times. The junction differs from germline at one of its ends, possibly a read error. The chain carries TRBV7-7 and TRBJ2-1, with TRBD2 matching 13 bases. This CDR3 region has 16 residues. The V gene's germline CDR1 is SSHAT and CDR2 FNYEAQ (reference sequence). CDR3 DNA: TGTGCTAGCAGCGCCCGACTAGCGGGGGGCCGGGATGAGCAGTTCTTC. As protein: CASSARLAGGRDEQFF.

This clonotype is a singleton in its sample. The V gene is TRBV12-3 or TRBV12-4, the J gene TRBJ1-1; D gene ambiguous. The CDR3 consists of 12 residues. V was clipped by 4 bases and J by 2 bases, with 5 bases between them. As DNA, the CDR3 is TGTGCCAGCAGTTACATCAACACTGAAGCTTTCTTT. Protein: CASSYINTEAFF.

The CDR3 region is CASSSGLAGPQETQYF. The CDR3 coding sequence is TGTGCCAGCAGCTCGGGACTAGCGGGGCCACAAGAGACCCAGTACTTC. The V gene is TRBV5-4, the J gene TRBJ2-5; the match to TRBD2 covers 13 bases. J was trimmed by 2 bases and V by 3 bases; bases with no gene match: 4. CDR1 is SGHNT and CDR2 is YYREEE in the germline V gene (reference sequence). The CDR3 has 16 amino acids.

This clonotype was observed at least ten times. The J gene is TRBJ1-1, the V gene TRBV5-1, with 12 nucleotides matching TRBD1. The CDR3 totals 15 residues. Germline-derived CDR1 and CDR2 are SGHRS and YFSETQ. The V segment lost 5 bases and the J segment 2 bases; nucleotides outside the gene matches: 4. The CDR3 region has the DNA TGCGCCAGCAGTCCCGGGACAGGGGGCAACACTGAAGCTTTCTTT. It translates to CASSPGTGGNTEAFF.

V gene TRBV10-1 combines with J gene TRBJ2-7; TRBD1 matches 7 bases. This CDR3 is 12 amino acids long. Trimming removed 5 bases from V and 5 bases from J; junction bases left unmatched: 3. Germline CDR1 reads WNHNN; CDR2 reads SYGVQD (reference sequence). CDR3 bases: TGCGCCAGCAGTAACACAGGGGACGAGCAGTACTTC. This sequence encodes CASSNTGDEQYF.

This clonotype was seen repeatedly, ten times or more. The chain has TRBV20-1 and TRBJ2-1; 7 nucleotides align to TRBD2. Trimming cost V 5 bases and J 0 bases; bases outside gene matches: 10. The CDR3 runs to 16 residues. Germline assignment: CDR1 DFQATT and CDR2 SNEGSKA (reference sequence). The CDR3 DNA reads TGCAGTGCTCGCCCCAGCGGGGCCAGCTCCTACAATGAGCAGTTCTTC. This gives the protein CSARPSGASSYNEQFF.

This clonotype appeared many times. CDR3 region: CASSYSSGYGSGANVLTF. In DNA, the CDR3 is TGTGCCAGCAGTTACTCATCAGGGTATGGGTCTGGGGCCAACGTCCTGACTTTC. The chain links TRBV6-5 to TRBJ2-6; TRBD1 is a possible D gene (5 bases). V lost 0 bases and J lost 1, with 13 bases in between. This CDR3 spans 18 amino acids. From germline, CDR1 is MNHEY and CDR2 SVGAGI.

This chain connects TRBV5-8 to TRBJ1-3, with D uncertain. The ends were cut back, 5 bases at V and 0 bases at J, with 12 bases in the middle. Looked up from germline, CDR1 is SGHTS and CDR2 is YDEGEE. This CDR3 region has 15 residues. The CDR3 is CASSLNRTSGNTIYF. CDR3 DNA: TGTGCCAGCAGTCTCAACAGAACCTCTGGAAACACCATATATTTT.

Note on this clonotype: One end of the junction fails to match germline, which may point to a read error. The chain's CDR3 is CASGLTGKAFF. The CDR3 DNA is TGCGCCAGCGGCTTAACAGGGAAAGCTTTCTTT. The chain combines TRBV5-1 with TRBJ1-1, with a weak D call TRBD1 (6 bases). The germline V gene has CDR1 SGHRS and CDR2 YFSETQ. This CDR3 has 11 amino acids.

The gene calls are TRBV2 and TRBJ2-3; 8 bases agree with TRBD2. After removal of 7 bases from V and 3 bases from J, the junction contained 6 bases not matched to a gene. From germline, CDR1 is SNHLY and CDR2 FYNNEI. The CDR3 is made up of 14 amino acids. In DNA, the CDR3 is TGTGCCAGCAAGGGAGCGGGAGTTACAGATACGCAGTATTTT. Translation gives CASKGAGVTDTQYF.

This clonotype occurred a few times. The chain uses TRBV19 and TRBJ1-3, with D possibly matching TRBD1 (5 bases). V lost 6 bases and J lost 2, with 8 bases in between. The CDR3 is 13 residues long. The V gene's germline CDR1 is LNHDA and CDR2 SQIVND (reference sequence). The CDR3 protein is CASRTVTGNTIYF. The CDR3 DNA is TGTGCCAGTAGGACAGTTACTGGAAACACCATATATTTT.

The chain joins TRBV7-3 to TRBJ1-2; D is perhaps TRBD1 (5 bases). The CDR3 sequence is 15 residues long. With 1 base removed from V and 7 bases from J, the gap between germline ends came to 16 bases. Per the germline V gene, CDR1 is SGHTA and CDR2 is FQGTGA. Here the CDR3 reads CASSLSVAGRLGYTF. CDR3 nucleotide sequence: TGTGCCAGCAGCTTAAGTGTGGCAGGGCGTCTTGGCTACACCTTC. Together with reference TRBV7-3 and TRBJ1-2, the CDR3 gives the full variable domain: GAGVSQTPSNKVTEKGKYVELRCDPISGHTALYWYRQSLGQGPEFLIYFQGTGAADDSGLPNDRFFAVRPEGSVSTLKIQRTERGDSAVYLCASSLSVAGRLGYTFGSGTRLTVV.

The genes are TRBV29-1 and TRBJ2-5; TRBD2 agrees at 10 bases. The trim removed 0 bases at V and 5 bases at J, leaving 12 bases unmatched. CDR1 and CDR2 (germline): SQVTM, ANQGSEA. The CDR3 has 17 amino acids. CDR3 DNA sequence: TGCAGCGTTGAAGATCGTAGCGGGGGGACCTCCGGGGAGACCCAGTACTTC. It is translated as CSVEDRSGGTSGETQYF.

For this clonotype: A junction boundary mismatches the germline segment, possibly from a read error. The chain couples TRBV20-1 to TRBJ1-5, with D unclear. Germline V gene data show CDR1 as DFQATT and CDR2 as SNEGSKA (reference sequence). The CDR3 consists of 10 residues. This CDR3 is CSASKQPQHF. As DNA, the CDR3 is TGCAGTGCTAGCAAACAGCCCCAGCATTTT.

The V gene is TRBV6-2 or TRBV6-3, the J gene TRBJ2-7; 7 bases are shared with TRBD1. Trimming took 9 bases from V and 9 from J; bases not matched to a gene: 14. The CDR3 extends over 13 amino acids. Germline V gene sequence: CDR1 MNHEY, CDR2 SVGEGT. CDR3 protein: CASIWDRNYRQYF. The DNA of the CDR3 is TGTGCCAGTATCTGGGACAGAAACTACAGGCAGTACTTC.

The gene calls are TRBV19 and TRBJ1-2, with no clear D. Germline assignment: CDR1 LNHDA and CDR2 SQIVND (reference sequence). Trimming stripped 7 bases from V and 7 bases from J, with 19 bases between. This CDR3 contains 14 residues. CDR3 sequence reads: CASNPWARSGGYTF. The CDR3 coding sequence is TGTGCCAGTAACCCATGGGCACGGTCCGGTGGCTACACCTTC.

With regard to this clonotype: Since no conserved phenylalanine or tryptophan closes the CDR3, a read error is the likely cause. J is TRBJ2-3 and V is TRBV2, with D maybe TRBD2 (6 bases). The CDR3 totals 14 residues. Germline CDR1 and CDR2: SNHLY and FYNNEI. V was cut by 6 bases and J by 8 bases, with 18 bases left in between. CDR3 protein: CASRRWLMGGTQYS. The CDR3 bases are TGTGCCAGCAGAAGGTGGCTAATGGGAGGTACGCAGTATTCT.